The 31 T cell receptor beta chains presented below share a single source sample, sequenced in a study of CD8 T cells in Susac syndrome (dated by TCRdb to between 2018 and 2020). The method was the immunoSEQ multiplex PCR assay. RNA was extracted using the RNeasy kit, and roughly 0.45 to 1 microgram was reverse transcribed with random hexamers. The raw public data were reprocessed by TCRdb itself: fastp quality trimming at Q25, MiXCR clonotype calling, in-frame beta chains only. For every CDR3 protein sequence, its rows merge into one entry that carries the most common genes and DNA. The sample table contains 70,000 to 95,000 distinct CDR3 sequences; only one count was recorded for about 94% of them. The ten top clones hold approximately 0.94% of the sample. The specimen was CD8+ T cells from PBMCs. The receptors derive from a human donor with Susac syndrome.

The rearrangement links TRBV7-8 to TRBJ1-4; D call uncertain. Trimming pared 3 bases from V and 5 bases from J, leaving 13 bases between. Germline V CDR1 and CDR2: SGHVS, FQNEAQ. There are 15 residues in the CDR3. CDR3 protein: CASSFATSLNEKLFF. CDR3 DNA sequence: TGTGCCAGCAGCTTCGCTACATCTTTGAATGAAAAACTGTTTTTT. The full variable domain, completed using reference TRBV7-8 and TRBJ1-4, is GAGVSQSPRYKVAKRGQDVALRCDPISGHVSLFWYQQALGQGPEFLTYFQNEAQLDKSGLPSDRFFAERPEGSVSTLKIQRTQQEDSAVYLCASSFATSLNEKLFFGSGTQLSVL.

This clonotype was seen a single time. The J gene is TRBJ2-5, the V gene TRBV30; 7 nucleotides align to TRBD1. This CDR3 is 15 amino acids long. V shed 2 bases and J 1 base; nucleotides not matched to a gene: 7. Germline lookup yields CDR1 GTSNPN and CDR2 SVGIG (reference sequence). CDR3 nucleotide sequence: TGTGCCTGGAGTCCGAGGGACAGTCGCCAAGAGACCCAGTACTTC. This translates into CAWSPRDSRQETQYF. The full variable domain, with the rest looked up from reference TRBV30 and TRBJ2-5, is SQTIHQWPATLVQPVGSPLSLECTVEGTSNPNLYWYRQAAGRGLQLLFYSVGIGQISSEVPQNLSASRPQDRQFILSSKKLLLSDSGFYLCAWSPRDSRQETQYFGPGTRLLVL.

This chain links TRBV7-9 with TRBJ2-3; weak D call: TRBD1 (5 bases). Looked up from germline, CDR1 is SEHNR and CDR2 is FQNEAQ (reference sequence). The CDR3 loop spans 15 amino acids. Trimming took 4 bases from V and 0 from J, leaving 11 bases between them. The CDR3 here is CASSSTVSSTDTQYF. The CDR3 DNA follows: TGTGCCAGCAGCTCGACAGTTTCTAGCACAGATACGCAGTATTTT.

The rearrangement uses TRBV6-1 and TRBJ1-5; 8 bases agree with TRBD1. J lost 4 bases, V lost 5 bases, and 10 bases had no gene match. Germline values: CDR1 MNHNS, CDR2 SASEGT. The CDR3 consists of 16 residues. The CDR3 here is CASSPSTGERNQPQHF. The CDR3 nucleotides are TGTGCCAGCAGTCCTTCGACAGGGGAGAGAAATCAGCCCCAGCATTTT.

The rearrangement joins TRBV6-2 or TRBV6-3 to TRBJ2-4; 9 nucleotides line up with TRBD2. The CDR3 has 15 amino acids. Trimming took 7 bases from V and 8 from J; bases not matched to a gene: 12. The germline gives CDR1 MNHEY, CDR2 SVGEGT. The CDR3 coding sequence is TGTGCCAGCACTCTAGCGGGACTAGCAACGTACATTCAGTACTTC. Encoded protein: CASTLAGLATYIQYF.

The chain has TRBV29-1 and TRBJ1-1; D is ambiguous. V gave up 8 bases and J gave up 5 bases, with 6 bases separating them. Per germline, CDR1 SQVTM and CDR2 ANQGSEA. CDR3 size: 9 residues. CDR3 in DNA: TGCAGCTTAGGGACTGAAGCTTTCTTT. Its protein product is CSLGTEAFF.

This chain joins TRBV4-3 and TRBJ2-2, with D uncertain. The CDR3 covers 16 residues. V was shortened by 0 bases and J by 4 bases, with 12 bases between the two germline ends. CDR1 and CDR2 from the germline V gene are LGHNA and YSLEER. The CDR3, as DNA: TGCGCCAGCAGCCAAGAGGCCGCTGTCTTCACCGGGGAGCTGTTTTTT. Residues: CASSQEAAVFTGELFF.

The genes are TRBV9 and TRBJ2-5; 12 nucleotides match TRBD2. With 4 bases clipped from V and 5 bases from J, the junction kept 9 bases outside the gene matches. In germline, CDR1 is SGDLS, CDR2 YYNGEE. CDR3 size: 16 residues. Written as DNA, the CDR3 is TGTGCCAGCAGCCCGATGACTAGCGGGGGAGGGGAGACCCAGTACTTC. It specifies CASSPMTSGGGETQYF. Drawing the rest from reference TRBV9 and TRBJ2-5, the complete variable domain is DSGVTQTPKHLITATGQRVTLRCSPRSGDLSVYWYQQSLDQGLQFLIQYYNGEERAKGNILERFSAQQFPDLHSELNLSSLELGDSALYFCASSPMTSGGGETQYFGPGTRLLVL.

The V call is TRBV4-2, the J call TRBJ1-5; D is unclear. Trimming cost V 2 bases and J 3 bases, with 2 bases left between them. Germline lookup yields CDR1 LGHNA and CDR2 YNFKEQ. This CDR3 region has 12 residues. CDR3 DNA sequence: TGTGCCAGCAGCCAATACAATCAGCCCCAGCATTTT. It encodes CASSQYNQPQHF.

DNA for the CDR3: TGTGCCTGGAGCGCGCATAGTAGCGGGAGTTCCTGGGAGACCCAGTACTTC. Amino acid sequence: CAWSAHSSGSSWETQYF. The chain carries TRBV30 and TRBJ2-5; 9 nucleotides line up with TRBD2. Germline assignment: CDR1 GTSNPN and CDR2 SVGIG (reference sequence). This CDR3 is 17 amino acids long. J gave up 5 bases and V 3 bases, and 16 bases lay outside the gene matches.

The V and J genes are TRBV20-1 and TRBJ1-5, with D uncertain. The V end lost 2 bases, the J end lost 3 bases, and 5 bases lay between the germline ends. CDR1 is DFQATT and CDR2 is SNEGSKA in the germline V gene (reference sequence). CDR3 length: 12 amino acids. The CDR3 here is CSARSYNQPQHF. In DNA form, the CDR3 reads TGCAGTGCTAGAAGCTACAATCAGCCCCAGCATTTT.

This sequence joins TRBV13 and TRBJ2-7, with D unclear. The CDR3 loop spans 14 amino acids. V lost 5 bases and J lost 0, with 11 bases in between. Germline CDR1 is PRHDT and CDR2 is FYEKMQ (reference sequence). As DNA, the CDR3 is TGTGCCAGCAGCACAGAGAGAGCCTCCTACGAGCAGTACTTC. It is translated as CASSTERASYEQYF.

This sequence joins TRBV24-1 and TRBJ2-1, with TRBD1 identical over 8 bases. The CDR3 spans 14 residues. With V trimmed by 4 bases and J by 4 bases, 2 bases remained unmatched. Looked up from germline, CDR1 is KGHDR and CDR2 is SFDVKD. CDR3 DNA sequence: TGTGCCACCAGTGAGGGACAGGCTTACAATGAGCAGTTCTTC. Translated: CATSEGQAYNEQFF.

The chain is built from TRBV7-9 and TRBJ2-3, with D maybe TRBD2 (6 bases). CDR3 length: 18 amino acids. Germline V gives CDR1 SEHNR, CDR2 FQNEAQ (reference sequence). V was shortened by 5 bases and J by 3 bases, with 24 bases between the two germline ends. CDR3 loop: CASSPSGASHPSTDTQYF. DNA for the CDR3: TGTGCCAGCAGCCCCTCGGGAGCTTCCCACCCATCGACAGATACGCAGTATTTT. Complete variable domain (other parts from reference TRBV7-9 and TRBJ2-3): DTGVSQNPRHKITKRGQNVTFRCDPISEHNRLYWYRQTLGQGPEFLTYFQNEAQLEKSRLLSDRFSAERPKGSFSTLEIQRTEQGDSAMYLCASSPSGASHPSTDTQYFGPGTRLTVL.

The V gene is TRBV7-8, the J gene TRBJ2-5, with a possible D match to TRBD1 (5 bases). The CDR3 loop spans 14 amino acids. CDR1 and CDR2 from the germline V gene are SGHVS and FQNEAQ. Trimming cost V 3 bases and J 5 bases, with 13 bases left between them. The CDR3 protein is CASSFVRVGETQYF. Here the CDR3 DNA reads TGTGCCAGCAGCTTTGTCAGGGTCGGGGAGACCCAGTACTTC.

This CDR3 reads CASSSEDATGYYGYTF. Here the CDR3 DNA reads TGTGCCAGCAGCTCAGAGGACGCTACAGGGTACTATGGCTACACCTTC. V is TRBV7-9 and J is TRBJ1-2; TRBD1 is a possible D gene (6 bases). V was shortened by 4 bases and J by 3 bases, with 18 bases between the two germline ends. The CDR3 is made up of 16 amino acids. CDR1 is SEHNR and CDR2 is FQNEAQ in the germline V gene (reference sequence).

V and J are TRBV27 and TRBJ2-7, with 8 bases identical to TRBD2. J was trimmed by 3 bases and V by 8 bases; bases with no gene match: 6. The germline V gene has CDR1 MNHEY and CDR2 SMNVEV (reference sequence). This CDR3 comprises 13 residues. The CDR3 loop is CASGGGRFYEQYF. The CDR3 DNA reads TGTGCCAGCGGCGGGGGGAGATTCTACGAGCAGTACTTC.

The chain is built from TRBV6-5 and TRBJ2-2; TRBD2 matches 9 bases. From germline, CDR1 is MNHEY and CDR2 SVGAGI. The length of the CDR3 is 16 residues. Unmatched junction bases numbered 6, after V lost 2 bases and J lost 5 bases. CDR3 in amino acids: CASSYVAGVPTGELFF. DNA for the CDR3: TGTGCCAGCAGTTACGTAGCGGGAGTACCAACCGGGGAGCTGTTTTTT.

The gene calls are TRBV5-4 and TRBJ2-1; TRBD2 aligns across 11 bases. The CDR3 consists of 15 residues. The V segment lost 4 bases and the J segment 15 bases; nucleotides outside the gene matches: 15. CDR1 SGHNT and CDR2 YYREEE come from the germline V gene (reference sequence). CDR3 protein: CASSLSLAGDPNPFF. The CDR3 DNA sequence: TGTGCCAGCAGCCTCTCACTAGCGGGGGACCCGAATCCGTTCTTC.

The chain uses TRBV4-3 and TRBJ2-1; D is perhaps TRBD2 (5 bases). Trimming pared 0 bases from V and 7 bases from J, leaving 19 bases between. Germline loops: CDR1 LGHNA, CDR2 YSLEER. The CDR3 is 17 residues long. CDR3 in amino acids: CASSQDLSDSLGNEQFF. Here the CDR3 DNA reads TGCGCCAGCAGCCAAGACCTTAGCGACTCTCTGGGGAATGAGCAGTTCTTC.

CDR3 amino acids: CASSRRISGNTIYF. CDR3 DNA: TGTGCCAGCAGCCGACGAATCTCTGGAAACACCATATATTTT. The chain combines TRBV6-1 with TRBJ1-3; D unclear. The ends were cut back, 6 bases at V and 0 bases at J, with 9 bases in the middle. Germline V gives CDR1 MNHNS, CDR2 SASEGT. CDR3 length: 14 residues.

CDR3 region: CASTKPGKTQYF. Written as DNA, the CDR3 is TGTGCCAGCACCAAGCCGGGGAAGACCCAGTACTTC. The V call is TRBV28, the J call TRBJ2-5; maybe TRBD2 (5 bases). Germline assignment: CDR1 MDHEN and CDR2 SYDVKM. CDR3 length: 12 amino acids. The V end was cut by 7 bases, the J end by 6 bases, with 12 bases between.

The chain recombines TRBV7-9 with TRBJ2-2; TRBD2 is a possible D gene (6 bases). Deletions cut 8 bases from V and 10 bases from J, with 23 bases between. The CDR3 runs 15 residues. Germline V gives CDR1 SEHNR, CDR2 FQNEAQ (reference sequence). The CDR3 sequence is CASLETGDSREELFF. The CDR3, as DNA: TGTGCCAGCCTCGAAACGGGGGACTCGAGAGAGGAGCTGTTTTTT. Combining the CDR3 with reference TRBV7-9 and TRBJ2-2 gives the whole variable domain DTGVSQNPRHKITKRGQNVTFRCDPISEHNRLYWYRQTLGQGPEFLTYFQNEAQLEKSRLLSDRFSAERPKGSFSTLEIQRTEQGDSAMYLCASLETGDSREELFFGEGSRLTVL.

The chain combines TRBV7-3 with TRBJ2-1; 8 bases fit TRBD1. The CDR3 has 16 amino acids. The J segment lost 1 base and the V segment lost 5 bases, leaving 7 bases of the junction unmatched. CDR1 SGHTA and CDR2 FQGTGA come from the germline V gene. CDR3 in amino acids: CASSASGQVSYNEQFF. The CDR3 nucleotides are TGTGCCAGCAGCGCATCGGGACAGGTGTCCTACAATGAGCAGTTCTTC. The full variable domain, with the rest looked up from reference TRBV7-3 and TRBJ2-1, is GAGVSQTPSNKVTEKGKYVELRCDPISGHTALYWYRQSLGQGPEFLIYFQGTGAADDSGLPNDRFFAVRPEGSVSTLKIQRTERGDSAVYLCASSASGQVSYNEQFFGPGTRLTVL.

The chain employs TRBV6-5 and TRBJ1-2, with 8 bases identical to TRBD1. Germline CDR1 and CDR2: MNHEY and SVGAGI. This CDR3 has 16 residues. Trimming at V came to 1 base and at J to 2 bases, leaving 6 bases not matched to a gene. The CDR3 region has the DNA TGTGCCAGCAGTTACTTCAGTCCAGGGGGCAACTATGGCTACACCTTC. Amino acid sequence: CASSYFSPGGNYGYTF.

V and J are TRBV27 and TRBJ1-1; D perhaps matches TRBD1 (5 bases). The CDR3 length is 13 residues. Germline V gene sequence: CDR1 MNHEY, CDR2 SMNVEV (reference sequence). Trimming cost V 4 bases and J 4 bases, with 10 bases left between them. CDR3 region: CASSYGRGTEAFF. In DNA, the CDR3 is TGTGCCAGCAGTTATGGAAGGGGCACTGAAGCTTTCTTT.

The rearrangement uses TRBV4-1 and TRBJ2-3, with 8 bases matching TRBD1. V dropped 0 bases and J dropped 2; count of bases not matched to a gene: 16. Germline assignment: CDR1 MGHRA and CDR2 YSYEKL. The CDR3 is 20 residues long. CDR3 in amino acids: CASSQDVSIWTGMDTDTQYF. The CDR3 DNA follows: TGCGCCAGCAGCCAAGATGTATCAATTTGGACAGGGATGGACACAGATACGCAGTATTTT.

This chain joins TRBV7-2 and TRBJ2-2; D is unresolved. The V and J ends lost 1 base and 6 bases respectively, with 6 bases between them. The germline V gene encodes CDR1 SGHTA and CDR2 FQGNSA. This CDR3 has 13 residues. The CDR3 DNA follows: TGTGCCAGCAGCTTAGTGAGTTCCGGGGAGCTGTTTTTT. Translated, it gives CASSLVSSGELFF.

This chain connects TRBV6-4 to TRBJ2-2; the D is unclear. Per germline, CDR1 MRHNA and CDR2 SNTAGT. The V end lost 2 bases, the J end lost 3 bases, and 4 bases lay between the germline ends. There are 13 residues in the CDR3. For the CDR3, the DNA is TGTGCCAGCAGTGACGCGTACACCGGGGAGCTGTTTTTT. Translated: CASSDAYTGELFF.

The chain couples TRBV5-1 to TRBJ2-5; 8 bases map to TRBD1. The CDR3 is 14 amino acids. Germline lookup yields CDR1 SGHRS and CDR2 YFSETQ. With 3 bases clipped from V and 2 bases from J, the junction kept 3 bases outside the gene matches. CDR3 loop: CASSSGTGQETQYF. CDR3 in DNA: TGCGCCAGCAGCTCCGGGACAGGACAAGAGACCCAGTACTTC.

V is TRBV12-3 or TRBV12-4 and J is TRBJ1-4; TRBD1 agrees at 9 bases. Germline trimming cut 5 bases from V and 7 bases from J; bases unmatched to any gene: 8. This CDR3 region has 15 residues. The CDR3 loop is CASSAPGQGAEKLFF. CDR3 DNA: TGTGCCAGCAGTGCGCCGGGACAGGGCGCTGAAAAACTGTTTTTT.